This T cell receptor beta chain was observed in a study of T cell changes during pregnancy in multiple sclerosis. Germline V gene lookup returns CDR1 LNHDA and CDR2 SQIVND (reference sequence). This CDR3 has 15 residues. Between the trimmed V and J ends, which lost 6 bases and 5 bases, there was a span of 16 bases. Using immunoSEQ multiplex PCR, the repertoire was profiled, and TCRdb retains in-frame clones only, with some absent. The data contain under 75,000 clones, 92% of them singletons. This clonotype was sampled from a female donor in good health, enrolled as a control in a pregnancy study. The chain recombines TRBV19 with TRBJ1-4; TRBD1 might be the D (6 bases). The sample was peripheral blood, taken in the third trimester of pregnancy. CDR3 nucleotides: TGTGCCAGTAGCACCAGGACAGCCCAGAATGAAAAACTGTTTTTT. Its translation: CASSTRTAQNEKLFF. Combining the CDR3 with reference TRBV19 and TRBJ1-4 gives the whole variable domain DGGITQSPKYLFRKEGQNVTLSCEQNLNHDAMYWYRQDPGQGLRLIYYSQIVNDFQKGDIAEGYSVSREKKESFPLTVTSAQKNPTAFYLCASSTRTAQNEKLFFGSGTQLSVL.